This is a list of T cell receptor beta chains from one sample in a study of cytomegalovirus exposure and HLA in healthy donors. Method: immunoSEQ multiplex PCR; TCRdb's copy keeps in-frame clones and lacks some. Of around 200,000 clones in the sample, 77% were seen once. What was sequenced was PBMCs. These receptors all come from a woman aged 55-70 years in good health and CMV-seropositive. Each CDR3 is given with its conserved first and last residue. The D gene is left open where the match is weak. Size is omitted from some rows. Given values are once, few, many or a class for expanded clones.

>-|-|TRBJ1-6|TRBV9
CASSVVGSGPNSPLHF
TGTGCCAGCAGCGTAGTAGGGTCAGGGCCTAATTCACCCCTCCACTTT
>-|-|TRBJ2-1|TRBV6-1
CASSVSWSSYNEQFF
TGTGCCAGCAGTGTTAGCTGGAGCTCCTACAATGAGCAGTTCTTC
>TRBD1|few|TRBJ1-5|TRBV7-9
CASSSGTGAYSNQPQHF
TGTGCCAGCAGCTCCGGGACAGGAGCCTATAGCAATCAGCCCCAGCATTTT
>-|few|TRBJ1-3|TRBV19
CASSILADSGNTIYF
TGTGCCAGTAGTATCTTGGCAGACTCTGGAAACACCATATATTTT
>-|-|TRBJ2-3|TRBV9
CASSVAGSVARTDTQYF
TGTGCCAGCAGCGTAGCGGGTTCAGTCGCGCGCACAGATACGCAGTATTTT
>-|-|TRBJ1-5|TRBV30
CAWSVGVPNQPQHF
TGTGCCTGGAGTGTAGGGGTCCCCAATCAGCCCCAGCATTTT
>-|-|TRBJ2-1|TRBV11-2
CASSTGVLSYNEQFF
TGTGCCAGCAGCACCGGGGTGCTATCCTACAATGAGCAGTTCTTC
>TRBD1|-|TRBJ1-1|TRBV5-5
CASSLLDRETEAFF
TGTGCCAGCAGCTTGCTGGACAGGGAAACTGAAGCTTTCTTT
>TRBD1|-|TRBJ1-2|TRBV7-9
CASSLPGGDGYTF
TGTGCCAGCAGCTTGCCAGGGGGCGATGGCTACACCTTC
>TRBD2|-|TRBJ2-1|TRBV5-1
CASSLLAGPWNEQFF
TGCGCCAGCAGCTTGCTAGCGGGGCCCTGGAATGAGCAGTTCTTC
>-|-|TRBJ2-5|TRBV27
CASSGGQETQYF
TGTGCCAGCAGTGGAGGGCAAGAGACCCAGTACTTC
>-|-|TRBJ2-7|TRBV12-5
CASVGILTYEQYF
TGTGCTAGTGTCGGTATACTAACCTACGAGCAGTACTTC
>-|few|TRBJ1-1|TRBV30
CAWSRDYEAFF
TGTGCCTGGAGTCGGGACTACGAAGCTTTCTTT
>-|few|TRBJ2-5|TRBV11-2
CASSLLAGVGETQYF
TGTGCCAGCAGCTTACTTGCAGGGGTCGGGGAGACCCAGTACTTC
>TRBD1|few|TRBJ2-5|TRBV19
CASSTGYTGQGGETQYF
TGTGCCAGTAGCACCGGATACACGGGACAGGGGGGTGAGACCCAGTACTTC
>-|once|TRBJ1-1|TRBV28
CASRVDRGAFF
TGTGCCAGCCGGGTCGACCGGGGAGCTTTCTTT
>-|-|TRBJ2-7|TRBV7-9
CASSSITYEQYF
TGTGCCAGCAGCAGCATTACCTACGAGCAGTACTTC
>-|-|TRBJ1-1|TRBV21-1
CASSKDLTGQGNTEAFF
TGTGCCAGCAGCAAGGATTTAACGGGACAGGGCAACACTGAAGCTTTCTTT
>TRBD2|-|TRBJ2-1|TRBV4-1
CASSQKITSGGADEQFF
TGCGCCAGCAGCCAAAAAATAACTAGCGGGGGGGCCGATGAGCAGTTCTTC
>-|-|TRBJ1-6|TRBV9
CASSVGTGDSSPLHF
TGTGCCAGCAGCGTAGGGACCGGGGATTCTTCACCCCTCCACTTT
>TRBD1|-|TRBJ1-2|TRBV27
CASSTGGDGYTF
TGTGCCAGCAGCACAGGGGGTGATGGCTACACCTTC
>TRBD2|-|TRBJ2-1|TRBV5-4
CASNQKGSSGGENYNEQFF
TGTGCCAGCAACCAAAAGGGGTCTAGCGGGGGGGAAAACTACAATGAGCAGTTCTTC
>-|-|TRBJ2-1|TRBV20-1
CSANRDTEQFF
TGCAGTGCCAACCGGGACACCGAGCAGTTCTTC
>-|-|TRBJ2-7|TRBV6-5
CASSHETYEQYF
TGTGCCAGCAGCCACGAGACCTACGAGCAGTACTTC
>-|-|TRBJ2-7|TRBV5-1
CASSLEGLLVYEQYF
TGCGCCAGCAGCTTGGAGGGACTCCTGGTCTACGAGCAGTACTTC
>-|-|TRBJ1-1|TRBV29-1
CSARVRYTEAFF
TGCAGCGCCCGGGTCCGTTACACTGAAGCTTTCTTT
>TRBD1|-|TRBJ2-1|TRBV18
CASSAQTGEGSYNEQFF
TGTGCCAGCTCAGCCCAGACAGGGGAAGGCTCCTACAATGAGCAGTTCTTC
>-|-|TRBJ1-2|TRBV7-9
CASSLESYGYTF
TGTGCCAGCAGCTTGGAGTCCTATGGCTACACCTTC
>-|-|TRBJ1-5|TRBV4-3
CASSQEWAGYQPQHF
TGCGCCAGCAGCCAAGAATGGGCAGGGTATCAGCCCCAGCATTTT
>TRBD1|-|TRBJ1-1|TRBV7-9
CASSVDRGTEAFF
TGTGCCAGCAGCGTTGACAGGGGAACTGAAGCTTTCTTT
>TRBD1|-|TRBJ1-3|TRBV10-3
CAIRGTGAGNTIYF
TGTGCCATCAGGGGGACAGGGGCTGGAAACACCATATATTTT
>TRBD1|-|TRBJ2-7|TRBV5-1
CASSSGTGGFRPYEQYF
TGCGCCAGCAGCTCCGGGACAGGGGGCTTCAGGCCGTACGAGCAGTACTTC
>TRBD2|-|TRBJ2-2|TRBV27
CASSLAGGPSGELFF
TGTGCCAGCAGTCTCGCGGGAGGGCCTAGCGGGGAGCTGTTTTTT
>TRBD1|-|TRBJ2-5|TRBV14
CASSQGDRGRETQYF
TGTGCCAGCAGCCAAGGAGACAGGGGCCGGGAGACCCAGTACTTC
>TRBD2|-|TRBJ2-1|TRBV6-5
CASSSPSGRASDEQFF
TGTGCCAGCAGTTCCCCTAGCGGGAGGGCCAGCGATGAGCAGTTCTTC
>TRBD1|-|TRBJ2-5|TRBV29-1
CSALTGGMETQYF
TGCAGCGCATTGACAGGGGGGATGGAGACCCAGTACTTC
>-|-|TRBJ1-4|TRBV7-9
CASSLGGSLVEKLFF
TGTGCCAGCAGCTTAGGGGGCAGTTTGGTCGAAAAACTGTTTTTT
>TRBD2|-|TRBJ2-7|TRBV19
CASTTSGSSYEQYF
TGTGCCAGTACCACTAGCGGGAGCTCCTACGAGCAGTACTTC
>-|-|TRBJ1-1|TRBV5-4
CASSLARRGEAFF
TGTGCCAGCAGCTTAGCGCGAAGGGGTGAAGCTTTCTTT
>-|-|TRBJ1-1|TRBV6-1
CASSEWGVAEAFF
TGTGCCAGCAGTGAGTGGGGGGTCGCTGAAGCTTTCTTT
>-|-|TRBJ1-6|TRBV9
CASSVDGNNSPLHF
TGTGCCAGCAGCGTAGACGGGAACAATTCACCCCTCCACTTT
>-|-|TRBJ1-5|TRBV28
CASGPTGLMGQPQHF
TGTGCCAGCGGTCCGACCGGACTGATGGGTCAGCCCCAGCATTTT
>-|-|TRBJ2-1|TRBV6-5
CATKYGHEYNEQFF
TGTGCCACCAAATATGGACATGAATACAATGAGCAGTTCTTC
>TRBD2|-|TRBJ2-2|TRBV5-1
CASSFRGLATGELFF
TGCGCCAGCAGCTTCCGAGGACTAGCAACCGGGGAGCTGTTTTTT
>-|-|TRBJ2-1|TRBV7-2
CASSIGTPSYNEQFF
TGTGCCAGCAGCATCGGGACACCCTCCTACAATGAGCAGTTCTTC
>TRBD2|-|TRBJ2-3|TRBV7-2
CASSLAGASGVLGATDTQYF
TGTGCCAGCAGCTTAGCGGGAGCTAGCGGGGTCCTAGGAGCCACAGATACGCAGTATTTT
>TRBD2|-|TRBJ2-3|TRBV4-3
CASSQGRAGGETDTQYF
TGCGCCAGCAGCCAAGGTAGGGCGGGGGGTGAGACAGATACGCAGTATTTT
>-|-|TRBJ1-2|TRBV30
CAWSGQAYGYTF
TGTGCCTGGAGTGGACAGGCATATGGCTACACCTTC
>-|-|TRBJ2-4|TRBV5-1
CASSFGSENIQYF
TGCGCCAGCAGCTTTGGCAGCGAAAACATTCAGTACTTC
>-|few|TRBJ1-2|TRBV6-5
CASSYSIGEGYGYTF
TGTGCCAGCAGTTACTCGATTGGAGAGGGCTATGGCTACACCTTC
>TRBD2|few|TRBJ2-4|TRBV30
CAWRNAGGGGVAKNIQYF
TGTGCCTGGAGGAATGCGGGAGGGGGGGGAGTAGCCAAAAACATTCAGTACTTC
>TRBD1|-|TRBJ2-5|TRBV18
CASSTGQGGETQYF
TGTGCCAGCTCAACGGGACAGGGGGGAGAGACCCAGTACTTC
>-|-|TRBJ1-2|TRBV20-1
CSRQVNYGYTF
TGCAGCAGACAGGTTAACTATGGCTACACCTTC
>-|-|TRBJ2-7|TRBV30
CAWSVTGNEQYF
TGTGCCTGGAGTGTAACCGGGAACGAGCAGTACTTC